These 30 T cell receptor beta chains were sequenced from one sample in a study of blood T cell repertoires in COVID-19. This table comes from immunoSEQ multiplex PCR, and its TCRdb copy is limited to in-frame clones, with some not included. Of 350,000 to 450,000 clones in the sample, approximately 89% were seen once. Sequencing was done on a sample of PBMCs or T cells enriched from blood (not recorded which). The receptors were gathered from a man aged 35 to 55 in a cohort exposed to, infected with or recovered from COVID-19 (not recorded which).

J is TRBJ1-1 and V is TRBV2, with a weak D call TRBD1 (6 bases). Deletions cut 6 bases from V and 4 bases from J, with 15 bases between. CDR1 is SNHLY, CDR2 FYNNEI, per germline. This CDR3 contains 14 residues. This chain's CDR3 is CASRKDSGSTEAFF. The DNA of the CDR3 is TGTGCCAGCAGAAAGGACAGTGGCAGCACTGAAGCTTTCTTT.

The chain couples TRBV5-1 to TRBJ2-1; 11 bases fit TRBD2. Germline CDR1 is SGHRS and CDR2 is YFSETQ. Trimming cost V 4 bases and J 4 bases; bases outside gene matches: 7. This CDR3 has 16 residues. The CDR3: CASSPPGLAAYNEQFF. CDR3 DNA sequence: TGCGCCAGCAGCCCTCCGGGACTAGCGGCTTACAATGAGCAGTTCTTC.

The chain has TRBV10-3 and TRBJ1-2; 7 nucleotides match TRBD1. CDR1 is ENHRY and CDR2 is SYGVKD in the germline V gene. The CDR3 sequence is 13 residues long. V gave up 10 bases and J gave up 1 base; unmatched junction bases: 6. CDR3 loop: CATIRGLNYGYTF. CDR3 DNA: TGTGCCACAATAAGGGGGCTTAACTATGGCTACACCTTC.

The count of this clone is one. V is TRBV28 and J is TRBJ1-3, with D possibly TRBD1 on 5 matching bases. The germline V gene encodes CDR1 MDHEN and CDR2 SYDVKM. The CDR3 spans 15 residues. V lost 3 bases and J 4 bases, leaving 13 bases between the germline ends. The CDR3 is CASSFLQGPGNTIYF. The CDR3, as DNA: TGTGCCAGCAGTTTCCTTCAGGGTCCCGGAAACACCATATATTTT.

This chain joins TRBV4-1 and TRBJ1-6; unclear D gene. The CDR3 extends over 15 amino acids. V lost 0 bases and J 6 bases, leaving 9 bases between the germline ends. Germline CDR1 is MGHRA and CDR2 is YSYEKL. The DNA of the CDR3 is TGCGCCAGCAGCCAAGATCGGGTCTTTAATTCACCCCTCCACTTT. As protein: CASSQDRVFNSPLHF.

This clone was detected a few times. This CDR3 is CASSLAGTENQPQHF. The CDR3 DNA sequence: TGCGCCAGCAGCTTGGCCGGGACAGAAAATCAGCCCCAGCATTTT. The V call is TRBV5-1, the J call TRBJ1-5; 7 nucleotides match TRBD1. The CDR3 loop spans 15 amino acids. V trimming: 0 bases; J trimming: 4 bases; junction bases outside the gene matches: 4. Looked up from germline, CDR1 is SGHRS and CDR2 is YFSETQ.

This chain uses TRBV3-1 (or the pseudogene TRBV3-2) with TRBJ1-1; TRBD1 is a possible D gene (6 bases). Trimming stripped 4 bases from V and 5 bases from J, with 11 bases between. The germline CDR1 and CDR2 sequences are LGHDT and YNNKEL (reference sequence). The CDR3 has 13 residues. CDR3 residues: CASSPGRGTEAFF. The CDR3 coding sequence is TGTGCCAGCAGCCCGGGGAGGGGGACTGAAGCTTTCTTT.

The chain recombines TRBV5-1 with TRBJ1-2; 8 bases map to TRBD1. J was trimmed by 4 bases and V by 3 bases; bases with no gene match: 5. The CDR3 has 14 amino acids. Per the germline V gene, CDR1 is SGHRS and CDR2 is YFSETQ. CDR3 sequence reads: CASSSGGYGYGYTF. CDR3 nucleotides: TGCGCCAGCAGCTCAGGGGGCTATGGCTATGGCTACACCTTC.

This chain links TRBV3-1 (or the pseudogene TRBV3-2) with TRBJ2-4; TRBD1 aligns across 7 bases. The CDR3 spans 17 residues. Germline V gene sequence: CDR1 LGHDT, CDR2 YNNKEL (reference sequence). V lost 4 bases to trimming and J lost 0 bases; unmatched junction nucleotides: 9. CDR3: CASSPRWQGVAKNIQYF. CDR3 coding DNA: TGTGCCAGCAGCCCCCGGTGGCAGGGGGTAGCCAAAAACATTCAGTACTTC.

The chain links TRBV19 to TRBJ1-5; D possibly corresponds to TRBD1 (6 bases). This CDR3 is built from 15 residues. Trimming removed 3 bases from V and 6 bases from J, with 15 bases in between. The germline CDR1 and CDR2 sequences are LNHDA and SQIVND (reference sequence). The CDR3 DNA is TGTGCCAGTAGTATGACAGGTCCGGGCACTCAGCCCCAGCATTTT. Amino acid sequence: CASSMTGPGTQPQHF.

The chain has TRBV18 and TRBJ1-1; 7 bases fit TRBD1. The V gene end was trimmed by 2 bases and the J gene end by 2 bases; junction bases not matched to a gene: 5. There are 15 residues in the CDR3. Per germline, CDR1 KGHSH and CDR2 LQKENI. In nucleotides, the CDR3 is TGTGCCAGCTCACCAAGGGACAGAGGAAACACTGAAGCTTTCTTT. This codes for CASSPRDRGNTEAFF.

This clone was seen only once. In nucleotides, the CDR3 is TGTGCCAGCAGCCAAAACTTCGGGAAGGGGGCCGGGGAGCTGTTTTTT. Residues: CASSQNFGKGAGELFF. The chain carries TRBV3-1 (or the pseudogene TRBV3-2) and TRBJ2-2; perhaps TRBD1 as D (6 bases). Per germline, CDR1 LGHDT and CDR2 YNNKEL (reference sequence). V shed 2 bases and J shed 6 bases, with 16 bases lying between them. The CDR3 consists of 16 residues.

V is TRBV24-1 and J is TRBJ1-2, with 9 nucleotides matching TRBD1. Germline V gene sequence: CDR1 KGHDR, CDR2 SFDVKD. V trimming: 7 bases; J trimming: 3 bases; junction bases outside the gene matches: 8. The CDR3 totals 15 residues. As DNA, the CDR3 is TGTGCCACCAGCGGGACTCGGACAGGGGACTATGGCTACACCTTC. The encoded protein is CATSGTRTGDYGYTF.

Comment on this clone: Other DNA sequences in the same sample also yield this CDR3. J is TRBJ2-6 and V is TRBV19, with D perhaps TRBD2 (6 bases). Germline V lookup: CDR1 LNHDA, CDR2 SQIVND (reference sequence). The CDR3 is 15 amino acids. V dropped 3 bases and J dropped 2 bases, with 8 bases sitting between them. This CDR3 is CASSIGGTGANVLTF. CDR3 DNA sequence: TGTGCCAGTAGTATCGGAGGGACTGGGGCCAACGTCCTGACTTTC.

The chain is built from TRBV6-4 and TRBJ2-1; TRBD2 aligns across 7 bases. This CDR3 spans 16 amino acids. Germline loops: CDR1 MRHNA, CDR2 SNTAGT. V lost 0 bases and J lost 2; bases outside the gene matches: 4. CDR3 loop: CASSDSGREPYNEQFF. The CDR3 DNA follows: TGTGCCAGCAGTGACTCGGGGCGGGAGCCCTACAATGAGCAGTTCTTC.

V gene TRBV7-8 combines with J gene TRBJ2-1, with TRBD1 matching 9 bases. Germline V CDR1 and CDR2: SGHVS, FQNEAQ. CDR3 length: 15 residues. The junction had 2 bases not matched to a gene; V was cut back by 1 base and J by 4 bases. This chain's CDR3 is CASSLVTGGYNEQFF. The CDR3 nucleotides read TGTGCCAGCAGCTTAGTGACAGGGGGGTACAATGAGCAGTTCTTC.

The rearrangement links TRBV19 to TRBJ2-5, with 9 bases lining up with TRBD1. CDR3 length: 14 residues. V was clipped by 10 bases and J by 4 bases; unmatched bases: 10. CDR1 and CDR2 (germline): LNHDA, SQIVND (reference sequence). Here the CDR3 DNA reads TGTGCCACCTCCCGGGACAGGGTATCAGAGACCCAGTACTTC. It yields the protein CATSRDRVSETQYF.

This chain connects TRBV3-1 (or the pseudogene TRBV3-2) to TRBJ2-7; 10 nucleotides line up with TRBD2. The CDR3 spans 16 residues. The germline CDR1 and CDR2 sequences are LGHDT and YNNKEL (reference sequence). Trimming took 0 bases from V and 3 from J; bases not matched to a gene: 5. CDR3 sequence: CASSQDFTSGNYEQYF. The CDR3 DNA sequence: TGTGCCAGCAGCCAAGATTTTACTAGCGGGAACTACGAGCAGTACTTC.

This sequence joins TRBV27 and TRBJ2-3; D is possibly TRBD2 (5 bases). Looked up from germline, CDR1 is MNHEY and CDR2 is SMNVEV (reference sequence). Trimming took 1 base from V and 1 from J, leaving 6 bases between them. This CDR3 spans 14 amino acids. The CDR3 protein is CASSLYGGTDTQYF. DNA for the CDR3: TGTGCCAGCAGTTTATACGGGGGCACAGATACGCAGTATTTT.

V is TRBV27 and J is TRBJ2-1; 11 nucleotides line up with TRBD2. The CDR3 runs to 18 residues. Germline trimming cut 6 bases from V and 4 bases from J; bases unmatched to any gene: 14. Germline CDR1 MNHEY, CDR2 SMNVEV (reference sequence). This chain's CDR3 is CASSPGTSGISRYNEQFF. CDR3 in DNA: TGTGCCAGCAGCCCCGGGACTAGCGGTATCTCCCGTTACAATGAGCAGTTCTTC.

The chain couples TRBV7-9 to TRBJ1-1; D unresolved. With 1 base removed from V and 2 bases from J, the gap between germline ends came to 8 bases. There are 14 residues in the CDR3. Germline-derived CDR1 and CDR2 are SEHNR and FQNEAQ (reference sequence). For the CDR3, the DNA is TGTGCCAGCAGCTTAGGGCCACAAAACACTGAAGCTTTCTTT. It specifies CASSLGPQNTEAFF. The full variable domain, rest sourced from reference TRBV7-9 and TRBJ1-1, is DTGVSQNPRHKITKRGQNVTFRCDPISEHNRLYWYRQTLGQGPEFLTYFQNEAQLEKSRLLSDRFSAERPKGSFSTLEIQRTEQGDSAMYLCASSLGPQNTEAFFGQGTRLTVV.

This clone has just one count. The chain joins TRBV28 to TRBJ1-2; D gene uncertain. This CDR3 contains 15 residues. Per germline, CDR1 MDHEN and CDR2 SYDVKM. Trimming shortened V by 6 bases and J by 6 bases, and 20 bases separated the two germline ends. The CDR3: CASRQSFGEGHGYTF. The CDR3 DNA is TGTGCCAGCAGACAATCTTTCGGGGAAGGACATGGCTACACCTTC.

This clone was observed once. The chain employs TRBV3-1 (or the pseudogene TRBV3-2) and TRBJ2-7; D gene ambiguous. Per germline, CDR1 LGHDT and CDR2 YNNKEL (reference sequence). This CDR3 has 14 amino acids. V gave up 1 base and J gave up 2 bases, with 9 bases separating them. CDR3 region: CASSQGPYAYEQYF. The CDR3 DNA reads as TGTGCCAGCAGCCAAGGTCCGTATGCCTACGAGCAGTACTTC.

V gene TRBV7-2 combines with J gene TRBJ2-7, with 7 bases lining up with TRBD1. Per germline, CDR1 SGHTA and CDR2 FQGNSA. CDR3 length: 14 residues. V lost 5 bases to trimming and J lost 2 bases; unmatched junction nucleotides: 6. CDR3 residues: CASSPRTGAYEQYF. CDR3 sequence (DNA): TGTGCCAGCAGCCCGCGGACAGGAGCCTACGAGCAGTACTTC.

This chain joins TRBV11-2 and TRBJ2-7; a weak D match, TRBD1 (5 bases). CDR1 and CDR2 (germline): SGHAT, FQNNGV. V was cut by 0 bases and J by 4 bases, with 10 bases left in between. The CDR3 length is 14 residues. This chain's CDR3 is CASSLDLQGYEQYF. DNA of the CDR3: TGTGCCAGCAGCTTAGATCTTCAGGGTTACGAGCAGTACTTC.

This rearrangement joins TRBV9 to TRBJ2-7; 11 bases match TRBD2. Germline values: CDR1 SGDLS, CDR2 YYNGEE. The CDR3 is 14 residues long. Trimming took 3 bases from V and 3 from J; bases not matched to a gene: 2. The CDR3: CASSEGTSGYEQYF. The CDR3 coding sequence is TGTGCCAGCAGCGAGGGGACTAGCGGCTACGAGCAGTACTTC.

The V call is TRBV18, the J call TRBJ1-1, with D uncertain. V was cut by 4 bases and J by 0 bases, with 6 bases left in between. This CDR3 is built from 13 residues. The germline V gene encodes CDR1 KGHSH and CDR2 LQKENI. The CDR3, as DNA: TGTGCCAGCTCACGCGATATGAACACTGAAGCTTTCTTT. Translating it yields CASSRDMNTEAFF.

V and J are TRBV6-1 and TRBJ2-1; 7 positions match TRBD2. J gave up 6 bases and V 2 bases, and 10 bases lay outside the gene matches. CDR3 length equals 16 residues. Germline CDR1 and CDR2: MNHNS and SASEGT. The CDR3 DNA sequence: TGTGCCAGCAGTGAACCGGCTGTGCGGGAGATCAATGAGCAGTTCTTC. It is translated as CASSEPAVREINEQFF.

The V gene is TRBV7-9, the J gene TRBJ1-4, with 8 bases identical to TRBD1. Germline V lookup: CDR1 SEHNR, CDR2 FQNEAQ (reference sequence). This CDR3 is 14 amino acids long. V gave up 4 bases and J gave up 8 bases; unmatched junction bases: 6. CDR3 protein: CASSSFRGQEKLFF. In nucleotides, the CDR3 is TGTGCCAGCAGCTCCTTCAGGGGGCAAGAAAAACTGTTTTTT.

The chain uses TRBV10-3 and TRBJ2-7; D gene ambiguous. The CDR3 covers 13 residues. V shed 4 bases and J shed 2 bases, with 9 bases lying between them. The V gene's germline CDR1 is ENHRY and CDR2 SYGVKD. CDR3 in DNA: TGTGCCATCAGTGCCGGCGGAGCCTACGAGCAGTACTTC. It encodes CAISAGGAYEQYF.